Detailed here is one TCR beta chain. The antigen remains undetermined. The assay was immunoSEQ multiplex PCR, and TCRdb's table has in-frame clones only and misses some. The sample has tens of thousands of clones; 80% to 90% are singletons. This record comes from a study of OX40 agonist ivuxolimab in advanced cancers. About the research overall: The patients' treatment was ivuxolimab, an agonistic anti-OX40 (CD134) antibody. General observations from the study: Still undetermined is the antigen specificity of the expanded peripheral T cells. Patients who responded partially at 0.1-3.0 mg/kg showed clonal expansion ranking among the lowest.

The V gene's germline CDR1 is MDHEN and CDR2 SYDVKM. J lost 0 bases, V lost 5 bases, and 3 bases had no gene match. This CDR3 has 16 residues. At baseline, cycle 4 day 1, and cycle 7 day 1, blood was sampled. This receptor was obtained from an adult with an advanced solid tumor such as melanoma, head and neck, liver or kidney cancer. The sequenced sample was CD4+ or CD8+ T cells sorted from blood, obtained in a trial of the OX40 agonist ivuxolimab. The chain employs TRBV28 and TRBJ2-3, with TRBD2 identical over 12 bases. The DNA of the CDR3 is TGTGCCAGCAGTGCCGGACTAGCGGGGAGCACAGATACGCAGTATTTT. Its translation: CASSAGLAGSTDTQYF.